This entry describes one TCR beta chain. The data were taken from a study of shared T cell receptors in the human thymus. Repertoires were generated with immunoSEQ multiplex PCR, while TCRdb's copy carries only in-frame clones and drops some. The sample consists of about 380,000 clones, roughly 94% of them appearing once. The sequence derives from a human donor. The specimen sequenced was thymocytes.

The CDR3 sequence is CASSFFTRAQYGYTF. CDR3 sequence (DNA): TGTGCCAGCAGTTTTTTTACCCGGGCTCAGTATGGCTACACCTTC. The V gene is TRBV28, the J gene TRBJ1-2, with D uncertain. The germline V gene has CDR1 MDHEN and CDR2 SYDVKM. The V end was cut by 3 bases, the J end by 5 bases, with 16 bases between. The CDR3 extends over 15 amino acids.